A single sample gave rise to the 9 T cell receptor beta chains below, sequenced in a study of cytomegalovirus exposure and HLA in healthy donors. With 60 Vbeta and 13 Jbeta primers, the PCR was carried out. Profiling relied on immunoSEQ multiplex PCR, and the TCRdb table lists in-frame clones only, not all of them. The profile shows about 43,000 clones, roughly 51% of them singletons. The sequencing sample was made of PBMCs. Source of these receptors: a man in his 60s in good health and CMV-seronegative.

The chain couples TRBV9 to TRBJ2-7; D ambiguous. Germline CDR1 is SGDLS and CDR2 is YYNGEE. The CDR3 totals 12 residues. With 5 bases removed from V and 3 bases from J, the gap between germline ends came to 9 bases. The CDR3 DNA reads TGTGCCAGCAGGACCCACAGCTACGAGCAGTACTTC. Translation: CASRTHSYEQYF.

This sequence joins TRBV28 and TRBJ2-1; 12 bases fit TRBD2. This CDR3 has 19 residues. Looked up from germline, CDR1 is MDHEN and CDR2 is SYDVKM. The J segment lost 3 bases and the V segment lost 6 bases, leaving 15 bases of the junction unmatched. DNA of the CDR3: TGTGCCAGCAGCGGAACTGGGCTAGCGGGAGGGCCGGTCTACAATGAGCAGTTCTTC. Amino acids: CASSGTGLAGGPVYNEQFF. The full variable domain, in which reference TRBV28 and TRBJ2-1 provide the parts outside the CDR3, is DVKVTQSSRYLVKRTGEKVFLECVQDMDHENMFWYRQDPGLGLRLIYFSYDVKMKEKGDIPEGYSVSREKKERFSLILESASTNQTSMYLCASSGTGLAGGPVYNEQFFGPGTRLTVL.

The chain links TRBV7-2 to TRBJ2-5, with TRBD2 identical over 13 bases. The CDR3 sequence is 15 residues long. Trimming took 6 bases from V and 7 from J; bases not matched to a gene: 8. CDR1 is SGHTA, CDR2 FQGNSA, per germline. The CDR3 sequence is CASSRTSGSVGTQYF. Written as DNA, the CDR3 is TGTGCCAGCAGTCGGACTAGCGGGAGTGTGGGGACCCAGTACTTC.

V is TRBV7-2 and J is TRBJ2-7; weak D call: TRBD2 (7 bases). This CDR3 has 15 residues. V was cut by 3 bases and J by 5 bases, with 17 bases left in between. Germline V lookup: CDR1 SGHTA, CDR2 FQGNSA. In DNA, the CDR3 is TGTGCCAGCAGCTTGAGGGGGGGCCGCGTCGACGAGCAGTACTTC. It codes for CASSLRGGRVDEQYF.

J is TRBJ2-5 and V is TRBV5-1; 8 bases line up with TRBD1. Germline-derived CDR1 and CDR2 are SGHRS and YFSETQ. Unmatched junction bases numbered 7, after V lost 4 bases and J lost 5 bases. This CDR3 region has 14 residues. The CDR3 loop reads CASSRGQGGETQYF. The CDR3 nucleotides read TGCGCCAGCAGCAGAGGACAGGGCGGGGAGACCCAGTACTTC.

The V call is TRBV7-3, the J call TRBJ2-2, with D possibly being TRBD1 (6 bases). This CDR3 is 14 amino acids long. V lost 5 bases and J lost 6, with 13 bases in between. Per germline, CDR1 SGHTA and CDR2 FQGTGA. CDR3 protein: CASSRIKGAGELFF. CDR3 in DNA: TGTGCCAGCAGCCGAATCAAGGGGGCCGGGGAGCTGTTTTTT.

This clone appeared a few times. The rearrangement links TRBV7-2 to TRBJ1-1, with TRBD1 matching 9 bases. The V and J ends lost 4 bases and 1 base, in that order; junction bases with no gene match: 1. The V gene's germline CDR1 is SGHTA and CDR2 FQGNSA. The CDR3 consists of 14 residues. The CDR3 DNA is TGTGCCAGCAGCTGGGGACAGGGGAACACTGAAGCTTTCTTT. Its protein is CASSWGQGNTEAFF.

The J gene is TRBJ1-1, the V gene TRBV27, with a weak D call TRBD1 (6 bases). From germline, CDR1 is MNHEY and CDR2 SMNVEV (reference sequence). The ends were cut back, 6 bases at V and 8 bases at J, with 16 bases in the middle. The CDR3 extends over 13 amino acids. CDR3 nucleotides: TGTGCCAGCAGACTACAGGGTCGGATGGAAGCTTTCTTT. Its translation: CASRLQGRMEAFF.

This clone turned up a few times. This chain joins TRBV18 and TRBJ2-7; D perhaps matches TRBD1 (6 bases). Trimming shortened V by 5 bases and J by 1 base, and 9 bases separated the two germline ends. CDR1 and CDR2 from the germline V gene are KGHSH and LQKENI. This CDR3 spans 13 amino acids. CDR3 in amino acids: CASSSDRSYEQYF. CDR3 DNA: TGTGCCAGCTCATCCGACAGGTCCTACGAGCAGTACTTC.